This is a list of T cell receptor beta chains from one sample in a study of control samples from healthy donors and cancer patients. TCRdb keeps only in-frame clones here, not all; method: immunoSEQ multiplex PCR. The sample includes roughly 80,000 clones, 70% to 90% of them seen just once. Sequencing used blood. All receptors derive from a woman aged 45-59 years in good health. Each CDR3 is given with its conserved first and last residue. The D gene is left open where the match is weak. Size is omitted from some rows. Given values are once, few, many or a class for expanded clones.

j_gene: TRBJ1-2
d_gene: TRBD1
v_gene: TRBV2
abundance: few
CDR3nt: TGTGCCAGCACGATACAGGGGCTAATTTATGGCTACACCTTC
CDR3aa: CASTIQGLIYGYTF

j_gene: TRBJ2-1
d_gene: TRBD2
v_gene: TRBV4-2
abundance: -
CDR3nt: TGTGCCAGCAGCCAGGCCTCTACTAGCGGGGGGGCCTATGAGCAGTTCTTC
CDR3aa: CASSQASTSGGAYEQFF

j_gene: TRBJ1-4
d_gene: -
v_gene: TRBV14
abundance: once
CDR3nt: TGTGCCAGCAGCCCGAGGAGGGTGGATAATGAAAAACTGTTTTTT
CDR3aa: CASSPRRVDNEKLFF

j_gene: TRBJ2-3
d_gene: TRBD2
v_gene: TRBV5-1
abundance: -
CDR3nt: TGCGCCAGCTCTTCGCGGGGGGGTGGATCTAGCACAGATACGCAGTATTTT
CDR3aa: CASSSRGGGSSTDTQYF

j_gene: TRBJ1-2
d_gene: -
v_gene: TRBV7-8
abundance: -
CDR3nt: TGTGCCAGCAGCCTAAAAGCCCAAATTCAACAGGGTAACTATGGCTACACCTTC
CDR3aa: CASSLKAQIQQGNYGYTF

j_gene: TRBJ2-3
d_gene: -
v_gene: TRBV7-9
abundance: -
CDR3nt: TGTGCCAGCAGCTTATCGGGTCACACAGATACGCAGTATTTT
CDR3aa: CASSLSGHTDTQYF

j_gene: TRBJ1-1
d_gene: -
v_gene: TRBV6-5
abundance: -
CDR3nt: TGTGCCAGCAGCTCCAGGAGGGACACTGAAGCTTTCTTT
CDR3aa: CASSSRRDTEAFF

j_gene: TRBJ1-2
d_gene: TRBD1
v_gene: TRBV6-5
abundance: -
CDR3nt: TGTGCCAGCAGGCGCGGACAGGTGGATGGCTACACCTTC
CDR3aa: CASRRGQVDGYTF

j_gene: TRBJ1-2
d_gene: -
v_gene: TRBV30
abundance: -
CDR3nt: TGTGCCTGGAGTTCCGGGGCCTCCTATAATGGCTACACCTTC
CDR3aa: CAWSSGASYNGYTF

j_gene: TRBJ2-3
d_gene: -
v_gene: TRBV6-5
abundance: -
CDR3nt: TGTGCCACCAGGCCTTACGGGAGCCTAGATACGCAGTATTTT
CDR3aa: CATRPYGSLDTQYF